This TCR beta chain was observed in a study of PD-1 blockade in classical Hodgkin lymphoma. Study-level findings and limits: Reasons behind the repertoire differences stay unclear, perhaps disease activity or earlier therapy. Patients with a complete response exhibited baseline diversity comparable to newly diagnosed patients. By C4D1 there was a significant rise in CD4+ TCR diversity but not in CD8+ TCR diversity.

Only in-frame clones appear in the TCRdb table, and some are missing; sequencing was by immunoSEQ multiplex PCR. The data contain 6,000 or so clones, 70% to 80% of them singletons. As concerns this clone: The antigen remains undetermined.

V trimming: 5 bases; J trimming: 1 base; junction bases outside the gene matches: 8. There are 16 residues in the CDR3. Germline V gene lookup returns CDR1 SGHTA and CDR2 FQGNSA. Every patient had relapsed following autologous stem cell transplantation, and cohorts differed in brentuximab vedotin exposure. The specimen comprised peripheral blood mononuclear cells (PBMCs), sampled at baseline. This chain joins TRBV7-2 and TRBJ2-3; 8 bases match TRBD2. This receptor was taken from a human donor with classical Hodgkin lymphoma. The CDR3 nucleotides are TGTGCCAGCAGCAAAAGAGCGGGAGAAGGCACAGATACGCAGTATTTT. It yields the protein CASSKRAGEGTDTQYF.